In its sample, the clone carrying this T cell receptor beta chain was seen a few times. This record belongs to a study of T cell repertoires in cytomegalovirus infection. Across the study: Public TCR beta signatures provided an indication of both CMV infection and a matching HLA type.

TCRdb re-derived calls from the reads in MiXCR, one entry per CDR3 protein. The repertoire holds approximately 170,000 distinct CDR3 sequences, with roughly 18% as singletons. The CDR3 is made up of 12 amino acids. Germline assignment: CDR1 MNHGY and CDR2 SAAAGT. Trimming cost V 7 bases and J 4 bases, with 8 bases left between them. The source is a human donor in good health (CMV status not recorded). Some clones in this sample may be carry-over from other donors' samples. What was sequenced was CD8+ T cells from PBMCs. V and J are TRBV6-8 and TRBJ1-5, with no clear D. CDR3 DNA sequence: TGTGCCAGCAAGGGCCAAAATCAGCCCCAGCATTTT. Its protein product is CASKGQNQPQHF.